Each of the 24 T cell receptor beta chains below was sequenced from the same sample in a study of CD8 T cells in Susac syndrome. With random hexamers, roughly 0.45 to 1 ug RNA was reverse transcribed. In TCRdb, the immunoSEQ multiplex PCR reads were re-called with MiXCR into one record per CDR3 protein. The repertoire holds about 180,000 distinct CDR3 sequences, around 94% seen once, with around 0.11% in the top ten. The material sequenced was CD4+ T cells from PBMCs. The receptors originated from a human donor with Susac syndrome.

V usage is TRBV4-2 and J usage is TRBJ1-6; maybe TRBD1 (6 bases). This CDR3 spans 15 amino acids. Trimming removed 2 bases at V and 10 bases at J, with 15 bases between. Germline lookup yields CDR1 LGHNA and CDR2 YNFKEQ. The CDR3 DNA reads TGTGCCAGCAGCCAATCGTTCGGGGGGCCCTCACCCCTCCACTTT. As protein: CASSQSFGGPSPLHF.

This clonotype was counted between two and nine times. The chain has TRBV7-2 and TRBJ1-6; D call uncertain. The germline V and J ends were trimmed by 5 bases and 8 bases, with 10 bases remaining between them. The CDR3 totals 13 residues. Germline lookup yields CDR1 SGHTA and CDR2 FQGNSA. CDR3 in DNA: TGTGCCAGCAGCCTCGCCGGGGATTCACCCCTCCACTTT. This gives the protein CASSLAGDSPLHF.

The J gene is TRBJ2-5, the V gene TRBV24-1; the D gene could be TRBD1 or TRBD2 (5 bases each). The CDR3 runs 14 residues. Trimming took off 4 bases at V and 4 bases at J, with 12 bases between the two ends. Germline CDR1 reads KGHDR; CDR2 reads SFDVKD. CDR3: CATSDQGEGETQYF. DNA for the CDR3: TGTGCCACCAGTGACCAGGGAGAAGGAGAGACCCAGTACTTC.

The DNA for the CDR3 is TGTGCCAGCAGTTACAGGAGGGGACCATCCTACGAGCAGTACTTC. Its protein is CASSYRRGPSYEQYF. The rearrangement joins TRBV6-5 to TRBJ2-7; D possibly corresponds to TRBD2 (6 bases). The CDR3 is 15 residues long. Germline values: CDR1 MNHEY, CDR2 SVGAGI. Deletions cut 2 bases from V and 1 base from J, with 12 bases between.

The chain employs TRBV2 and TRBJ2-7; D gene unclear. Between the trimmed V and J ends, which lost 6 bases and 3 bases, there was a span of 12 bases. Germline V gives CDR1 SNHLY, CDR2 FYNNEI. The CDR3 is made up of 13 amino acids. The CDR3, as DNA: TGTGCCAGCAGATCACACCAGAACTACGAGCAGTACTTC. Translation gives CASRSHQNYEQYF.

The chain joins TRBV25-1 to TRBJ1-2, with D maybe TRBD1 (5 bases). Looked up from germline, CDR1 is MGHDK and CDR2 is SYGVNS. The CDR3 extends over 14 amino acids. The germline V and J ends were trimmed by 4 bases and 3 bases, with 12 bases remaining between them. CDR3 sequence reads: CASSAGGRDYGYTF. The CDR3 DNA sequence: TGTGCCAGCAGTGCCGGCGGCAGGGACTATGGCTACACCTTC.

This chain uses TRBV20-1 with TRBJ2-1; no reliable D call. V shed 7 bases and J shed 2 bases, with 15 bases lying between them. The CDR3 is 14 amino acids. CDR1 and CDR2 (germline): DFQATT, SNEGSKA (reference sequence). In DNA form, the CDR3 reads TGCAGTGTTGTCCCACCGGACGCCTACAATGAGCAGTTCTTC. Residues: CSVVPPDAYNEQFF.

J is TRBJ2-5 and V is TRBV25-1, with no clear D. Trimming stripped 5 bases from V and 5 bases from J, with 6 bases between. Germline V gene sequence: CDR1 MGHDK, CDR2 SYGVNS. The CDR3 consists of 11 residues. For the CDR3, the DNA is TGTGCCAGCAGTCATAGCGAGACCCAGTACTTC. Protein sequence: CASSHSETQYF.

The DNA of the CDR3 is TGTGCCAGCACCTGGATGGATGAAAATGGCTACACCTTC. It is translated as CASTWMDENGYTF. The gene calls are TRBV2 and TRBJ1-2; D gene ambiguous. The CDR3 loop spans 13 amino acids. Germline CDR1 is SNHLY and CDR2 is FYNNEI. V dropped 7 bases and J dropped 6 bases, with 15 bases sitting between them.

This clonotype was picked up one time. The V and J genes are TRBV2 and TRBJ2-3, with D possibly TRBD2 on 5 matching bases. This CDR3 has 14 amino acids. The germline gives CDR1 SNHLY, CDR2 FYNNEI. The V and J ends lost 2 bases and 4 bases respectively, with 10 bases between them. This CDR3 reads CASSERRRADTQYF. For the CDR3, the DNA is TGTGCCAGCAGTGAACGGAGGCGGGCAGATACGCAGTATTTT. The full variable domain, rest sourced from reference TRBV2 and TRBJ2-3, is EPEVTQTPSHQVTQMGQEVILRCVPISNHLYFYWYRQILGQKVEFLVSFYNNEISEKSEIFDDQFSVERPDGSNFTLKIRSTKLEDSAMYFCASSERRRADTQYFGPGTRLTVL.

This chain joins TRBV29-1 and TRBJ1-5; TRBD1 matches at 7 bases. The V and J ends lost 4 bases and 6 bases, in that order; junction bases with no gene match: 3. The CDR3 consists of 12 residues. Germline CDR1 is SQVTM and CDR2 is ANQGSEA. In DNA, the CDR3 is TGCAGCGTTGGACAGGGTTTTCAGCCCCAGCATTTT. Translating gives CSVGQGFQPQHF.

The genes are TRBV29-1 and TRBJ1-2; a weak D match, TRBD1 (5 bases). The CDR3 loop spans 14 amino acids. Germline loops: CDR1 SQVTM, CDR2 ANQGSEA. Trimming took 6 bases from V and 4 from J, leaving 18 bases between them. The CDR3 is CSVLSGSGIYGYTF. The CDR3 nucleotides are TGCAGCGTGTTGTCAGGGAGCGGTATCTATGGCTACACCTTC.

The rearrangement joins TRBV18 to TRBJ2-1, with 10 bases that match TRBD2. J was trimmed by 5 bases and V by 1 base; bases with no gene match: 8. The CDR3 is 17 residues long. Germline V gene data show CDR1 as KGHSH and CDR2 as LQKENI. This CDR3 reads CASSPRGSSGGHNEQFF. DNA for the CDR3: TGTGCCAGCTCACCACGGGGGTCTAGCGGGGGCCACAATGAGCAGTTCTTC.

The chain uses TRBV12-3 or TRBV12-4 and TRBJ2-7; unclear D gene. This CDR3 region has 13 residues. V dropped 1 base and J dropped 6 bases, with 10 bases sitting between them. The CDR3 region has the DNA TGTGCCAGCAGTTTAGGCCGGGCGATCGAGCAGTACTTC. Protein: CASSLGRAIEQYF.

The chain combines TRBV29-1 with TRBJ1-3; D perhaps matches TRBD1 (5 bases). V lost 7 bases and J lost 0, with 16 bases in between. The CDR3 runs 15 residues. The V gene's germline CDR1 is SQVTM and CDR2 ANQGSEA. This chain's CDR3 is CSASSDTGSGNTIYF. The CDR3, as DNA: TGCAGCGCCTCCTCGGACACCGGCTCTGGAAACACCATATATTTT.

The chain carries TRBV5-8 and TRBJ1-1; D remains unclear. Germline CDR1 reads SGHTS; CDR2 reads YDEGEE. The CDR3 loop spans 17 amino acids. V lost 2 bases and J 0 bases, leaving 17 bases between the germline ends. CDR3 sequence: CASSFTRTGYMNTEAFF. In DNA, the CDR3 is TGTGCCAGCAGCTTTACTAGGACGGGTTATATGAACACTGAAGCTTTCTTT.

This chain uses TRBV3-1 with TRBJ2-4; the D gene is possibly TRBD2 (5 bases). The CDR3 is 14 residues long. Germline V gene sequence: CDR1 LGHDT, CDR2 YNNKEL (reference sequence). V lost 3 bases and J 1 base, leaving 7 bases between the germline ends. The CDR3 DNA sequence: TGTGCCAGCAGCCAGAGGGCGGCCAAAAACATTCAGTACTTC. Translation: CASSQRAAKNIQYF. The whole variable domain, remainder taken from reference TRBV3-1 and TRBJ2-4, is DTAVSQTPKYLVTQMGNDKSIKCEQNLGHDTMYWYKQDSKKFLKIMFSYNNKELIINETVPNRFSPKSPDKAHLNLHINSLELGDSAVYFCASSQRAAKNIQYFGAGTRLSVL.

The chain uses TRBV5-4 and TRBJ2-3; TRBD2 matches at 11 bases. The germline V gene encodes CDR1 SGHNT and CDR2 YYREEE (reference sequence). This CDR3 has 15 residues. The trim removed 0 bases at V and 6 bases at J, leaving 3 bases unmatched. The CDR3 DNA reads as TGTGCCAGCAGCTTGGGTAGCGGGGGGGCCGATACGCAGTATTTT. It translates to CASSLGSGGADTQYF.

The chain joins TRBV12-3 or TRBV12-4 to TRBJ1-5; no firm D call. The CDR3 sequence is 13 residues long. Trimming pared 3 bases from V and 6 bases from J, leaving 9 bases between. The CDR3 DNA sequence: TGTGCCAGCAGTTTCAGGCCCCTTCAGCCCCAGCATTTT. It encodes CASSFRPLQPQHF.

This clonotype was seen once. The chain links TRBV29-1 to TRBJ2-3; 7 bases are shared with TRBD1. Trimming removed 7 bases from V and 6 bases from J; junction bases left unmatched: 4. The CDR3 contains 11 residues. Germline CDR1 reads SQVTM; CDR2 reads ANQGSEA. This chain's CDR3 is CSGVRGDTQYF. DNA of the CDR3: TGCAGCGGGGTCAGGGGGGATACGCAGTATTTT.

CDR3 sequence reads: CASSYSTGTEYGYTF. CDR3 DNA sequence: TGTGCCAGCAGTTACTCGACTGGGACGGAGTATGGCTACACCTTC. The V call is TRBV6-5, the J call TRBJ1-2, with a tentative D call TRBD1 (5 bases). Trimming removed 0 bases at V and 5 bases at J, with 13 bases between. The CDR3 runs 15 residues. CDR1 and CDR2 from the germline V gene are MNHEY and SVGAGI.

This chain connects TRBV14 to TRBJ2-7, with D possibly matching TRBD1 (5 bases). V lost 0 bases, J lost 3 bases, and 15 bases lay in between. CDR1 and CDR2 (germline): SGHDN, FVKESK. The CDR3 extends over 16 amino acids. In nucleotides, the CDR3 is TGTGCCAGCAGCCAAGATGGTGGGCAGGGCTTCTACGAGCAGTACTTC. This sequence encodes CASSQDGGQGFYEQYF.

The chain links TRBV7-2 to TRBJ2-1, with 9 bases matching TRBD2. This CDR3 is 16 amino acids long. Germline-derived CDR1 and CDR2 are SGHTA and FQGNSA. The J segment lost 7 bases and the V segment lost 3 bases, leaving 10 bases of the junction unmatched. The CDR3 here is CASSFSAGGPRNEQFF. The CDR3 DNA reads TGTGCCAGCAGCTTTTCCGCGGGGGGGCCGCGGAATGAGCAGTTCTTC.

The V and J genes are TRBV14 and TRBJ2-5; 7 bases line up with TRBD1. The germline V gene has CDR1 SGHDN and CDR2 FVKESK. V lost 4 bases, J lost 4 bases, and 9 bases stayed unmatched. The CDR3 has 15 amino acids. In nucleotides, the CDR3 is TGTGCCAGCAGCCGTTATAGGGGGCTACGAGAGACCCAGTACTTC. As protein: CASSRYRGLRETQYF. Using reference TRBV14 and TRBJ2-5 for the parts outside the CDR3, the full variable domain is EAGVTQFPSHSVIEKGQTVTLRCDPISGHDNLYWYRRVMGKEIKFLLHFVKESKQDESGMPNNRFLAERTGGTYSTLKVQPAELEDSGVYFCASSRYRGLRETQYFGPGTRLLVL.